This TCR beta chain stems from a study of blood T cell repertoires in COVID-19. On the study more broadly: The study drew acute and convalescent COVID-19 samples from the United States, Italy and Spain.

Germline assignment: CDR1 SGHTA and CDR2 FQGNSA. The ends were cut back, 5 bases at V and 5 bases at J, with 16 bases in the middle. CDR3 length: 15 amino acids. Study members were between roughly 18 and 90 years old and lived in 20 to 30 US regions. Participant-reported clinical history was the basis for cohort assignment. Symptom resolution, clearance, or two negative PCRs marked donors in Cohort 3 as recovered. The assay was immunoSEQ multiplex PCR, and TCRdb's table has in-frame clones only and misses some. The sample lists around 500,000 clones; less than 90% were seen once. The genes are TRBV7-2 and TRBJ2-1, with D possibly matching TRBD2 (6 bases). Sequencing used PBMCs or T cells enriched from blood (not recorded which). This sequence originates from a woman between 55 and 75 years old who had recovered from COVID-19. CDR3 amino acids: CASSLGTLIHNEQFF. CDR3 nucleotide sequence: TGTGCCAGCAGCCTAGGGACTTTGATTCACAATGAGCAGTTCTTC.